The clone carrying this TCR beta chain was picked up a small number of times. Germline CDR1 and CDR2: MNHEY and SVGAGI. The germline V and J ends were trimmed by 4 bases and 6 bases, with 10 bases remaining between them. The CDR3 consists of 14 residues. The source of the sample is a study of T cells in Graves' hyperthyroidism and ophthalmopathy. Study context: Peripheral blood sampling occurred at initial diagnosis, before any treatment.

Diagnosis rested on symptoms, serum thyroxine and TRAb, thyroid ultrasound, and orbital computed tomography. TCR beta CDR3 regions were amplified from RNA. When the TCR CDR3 underwent first-round RT-PCR, the HTBI primer set was used. One entry per CDR3 protein results from TCRdb running MiXCR on the multiplex PCR reads. The table shows under 350,000 distinct CDR3 sequences, with roughly an eighth occurring only once. The sequenced material came from blood. This chain connects TRBV6-5 to TRBJ1-6; D possibly corresponds to TRBD1 (5 bases). This TCR came from a woman in her thirties or forties with Graves' ophthalmopathy. The CDR3: CASSWDGVNSPLHF. DNA for the CDR3: TGTGCCAGCAGTTGGGACGGAGTTAATTCACCCCTCCACTTT.